This T cell receptor beta chain appears in the sequencing data of a study of vaccination and CD4 T cells after COVID-19. In the case of this clonotype: Its antigen is undetermined.

A single record per CDR3 protein comes from TCRdb applying MiXCR to the PCR reads. Of 15,000 to 20,000 distinct CDR3 sequences in the sample, less than 65% were seen once. Germline values: CDR1 MDHEN, CDR2 SYDVKM. Trimming removed 6 bases from V and 0 bases from J, with 13 bases in between. The CDR3 extends over 15 amino acids. Overall study results and limits: Among reactive clones from convalescent patients, a median roughly 90% appeared only post-vaccination. Sampling was limited to relatively few convalescent patients, with no early post-infection timepoints studied. From a median of about 20 to 40, SARS-CoV-2-reactive clonotypes increased, though not significantly.

This chain connects TRBV28 to TRBJ2-3; maybe TRBD2 (6 bases). This sample comprised CD4+ T cells from blood, obtained after SARS-CoV-2 vaccination. The clonotype comes from a human donor who had recovered from COVID-19. CDR3 DNA sequence: TGTGCCAGCAGGGGACTCCAGTTTAGCACAGATACGCAGTATTTT. Translating gives CASRGLQFSTDTQYF.